This section outlines one T cell receptor beta chain sequence together with its context. The data belong to a study of blood T cell repertoires in COVID-19. Study as a whole: Acute-phase and convalescent COVID-19 samples originated in the United States, Italy and Spain.

CDR1 and CDR2 from the germline V gene are MNHEY and SVGEGT. The V segment lost 4 bases and the J segment 4 bases; nucleotides outside the gene matches: 8. This CDR3 has 15 residues. Sequencing was performed with immunoSEQ multiplex PCR; in TCRdb, only in-frame clones are kept and a portion is missing. The sample consists of some 29,000 clones, around 88% of them appearing once. Sequencing was performed on peripheral blood. The V gene is TRBV6-2 or TRBV6-3, the J gene TRBJ2-5; TRBD2 matches at 8 bases. The sequence derives from a human donor in a cohort sampled during active COVID-19. Written as DNA, the CDR3 is TGTGCCAGCAGTTCGCTGGCGGGAGGAGGAGAGACCCAGTACTTC. It translates to CASSSLAGGGETQYF.